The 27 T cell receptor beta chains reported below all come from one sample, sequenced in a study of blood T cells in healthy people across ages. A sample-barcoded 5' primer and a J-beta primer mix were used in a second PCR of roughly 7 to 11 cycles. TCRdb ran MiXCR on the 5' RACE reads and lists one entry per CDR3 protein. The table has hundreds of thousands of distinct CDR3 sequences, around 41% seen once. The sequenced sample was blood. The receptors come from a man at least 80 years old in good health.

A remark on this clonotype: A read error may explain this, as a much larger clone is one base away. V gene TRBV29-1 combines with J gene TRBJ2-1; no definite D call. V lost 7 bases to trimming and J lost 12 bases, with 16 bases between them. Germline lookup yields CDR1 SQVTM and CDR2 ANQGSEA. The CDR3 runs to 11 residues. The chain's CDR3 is CSARTSGGQFF. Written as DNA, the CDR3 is TGCAGCGCAAGGACCTCCGGTGGGCAGTTCTTC.

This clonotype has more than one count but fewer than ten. CDR3 in amino acids: CSTTDSGANVLTF. CDR3 in DNA: TGCAGCACAACGGATTCTGGGGCCAACGTCCTGACTTTC. This chain links TRBV29-1 with TRBJ2-6; no clear D. The CDR3 has 13 amino acids. From germline, CDR1 is SQVTM and CDR2 ANQGSEA. V was clipped by 8 bases and J by 1 base, with 9 bases between them.

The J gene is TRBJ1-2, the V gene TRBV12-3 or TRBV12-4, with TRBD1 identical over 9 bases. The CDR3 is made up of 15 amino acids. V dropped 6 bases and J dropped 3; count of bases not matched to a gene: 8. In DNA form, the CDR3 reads TGTGCCAGCAGACTCGGACAGGGGACTTACTATGGCTACACCTTC. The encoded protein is CASRLGQGTYYGYTF.

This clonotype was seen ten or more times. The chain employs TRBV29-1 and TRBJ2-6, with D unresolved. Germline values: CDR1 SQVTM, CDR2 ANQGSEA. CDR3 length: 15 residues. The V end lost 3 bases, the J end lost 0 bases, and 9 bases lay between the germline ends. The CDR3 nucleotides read TGCAGCGTTGACTCGTTACCCTCTGGGGCCAACGTCCTGACTTTC. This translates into CSVDSLPSGANVLTF.

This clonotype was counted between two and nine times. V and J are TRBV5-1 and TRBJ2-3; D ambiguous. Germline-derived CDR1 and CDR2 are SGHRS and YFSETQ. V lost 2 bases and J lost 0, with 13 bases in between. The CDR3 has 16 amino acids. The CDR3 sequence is CASSFVGSTSTDTQYF. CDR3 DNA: TGCGCCAGCAGCTTTGTTGGTTCAACTAGCACAGATACGCAGTATTTT.

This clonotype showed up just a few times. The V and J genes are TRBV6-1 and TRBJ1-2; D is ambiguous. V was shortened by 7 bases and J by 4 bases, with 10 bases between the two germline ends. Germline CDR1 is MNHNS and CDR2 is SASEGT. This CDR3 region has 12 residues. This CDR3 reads CASTLEFYGYTF. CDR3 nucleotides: TGTGCCAGCACTTTAGAATTCTATGGCTACACCTTC.

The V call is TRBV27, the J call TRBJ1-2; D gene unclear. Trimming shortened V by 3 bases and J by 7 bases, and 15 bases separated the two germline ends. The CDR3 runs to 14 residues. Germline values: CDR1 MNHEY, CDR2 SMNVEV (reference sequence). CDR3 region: CASSFYAEAPGYTF. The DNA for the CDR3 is TGTGCCAGCAGTTTTTACGCGGAGGCTCCTGGCTACACCTTC.

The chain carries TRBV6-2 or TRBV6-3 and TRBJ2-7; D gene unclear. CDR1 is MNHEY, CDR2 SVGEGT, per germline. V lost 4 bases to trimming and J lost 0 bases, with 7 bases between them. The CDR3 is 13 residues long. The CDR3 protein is CASSFGYSYEQYF. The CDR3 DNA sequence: TGTGCCAGCAGTTTCGGGTACTCCTACGAGCAGTACTTC.

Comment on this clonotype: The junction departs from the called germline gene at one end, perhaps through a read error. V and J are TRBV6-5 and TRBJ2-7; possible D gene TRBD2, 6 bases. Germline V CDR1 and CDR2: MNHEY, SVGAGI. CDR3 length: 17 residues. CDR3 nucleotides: TGTTCCAGCAGTTACAGTAGCCCTAGCGCCAGCTCCTACGAGCAGTACTTC. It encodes CSSSYSSPSASSYEQYF.

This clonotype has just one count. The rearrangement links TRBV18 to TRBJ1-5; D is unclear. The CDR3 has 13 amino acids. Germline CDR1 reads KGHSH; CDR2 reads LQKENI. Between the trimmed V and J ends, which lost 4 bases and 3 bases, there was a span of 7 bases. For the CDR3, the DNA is TGTGCCAGCTCACGGGCAGTCAATCAGCCCCAGCATTTT. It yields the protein CASSRAVNQPQHF.

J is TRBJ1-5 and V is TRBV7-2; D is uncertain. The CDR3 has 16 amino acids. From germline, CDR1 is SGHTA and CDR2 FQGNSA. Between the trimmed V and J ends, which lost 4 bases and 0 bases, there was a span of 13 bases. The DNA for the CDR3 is TGTGCCAGCAGCTCCGAGGGCGGATTTAGCAATCAGCCCCAGCATTTT. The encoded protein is CASSSEGGFSNQPQHF.

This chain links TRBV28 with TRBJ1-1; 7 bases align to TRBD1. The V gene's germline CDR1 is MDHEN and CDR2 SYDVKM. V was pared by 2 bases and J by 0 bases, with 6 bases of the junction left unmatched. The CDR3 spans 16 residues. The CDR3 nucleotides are TGTGCCAGCAGTTTAGGGACAGAGGGCATGAACACTGAAGCTTTCTTT. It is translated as CASSLGTEGMNTEAFF.

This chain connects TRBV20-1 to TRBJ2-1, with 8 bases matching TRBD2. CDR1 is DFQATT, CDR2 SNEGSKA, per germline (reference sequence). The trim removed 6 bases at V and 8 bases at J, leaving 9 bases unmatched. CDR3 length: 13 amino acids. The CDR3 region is CSAERGLDDEQFF. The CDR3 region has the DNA TGCAGTGCGGAGAGGGGACTAGATGATGAGCAGTTCTTC.

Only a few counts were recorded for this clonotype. CDR3 protein: CASMAGGLSGANVLTF. The DNA for the CDR3 is TGCGCCAGCATGGCGGGAGGCCTCTCTGGGGCCAACGTCCTGACTTTC. The chain combines TRBV5-1 with TRBJ2-6; TRBD2 aligns across 8 bases. The CDR3 spans 16 residues. Germline V CDR1 and CDR2: SGHRS, YFSETQ. V was clipped by 6 bases and J by 0 bases; unmatched bases: 5. The variable domain in full, completed from reference TRBV5-1 and TRBJ2-6, reads KAGVTQTPRYLIKTRGQQVTLSCSPISGHRSVSWYQQTPGQGLQFLFEYFSETQRNKGNFPGRFSGRQFSNSRSEMNVSTLELGDSALYLCASMAGGLSGANVLTFGAGSRLTVL.

CDR3 sequence: CASSFWGQSQDEQFF. The CDR3 DNA reads as TGTGCCAGCAGCTTTTGGGGACAGAGTCAGGACGAGCAGTTCTTC. The chain recombines TRBV7-2 with TRBJ2-1; 7 nucleotides line up with TRBD1. Trimming took 3 bases from V and 10 from J; bases not matched to a gene: 12. CDR3 length: 15 residues. Germline V gene lookup returns CDR1 SGHTA and CDR2 FQGNSA. Looking up the rest from reference TRBV7-2 and TRBJ2-1 gives the full variable domain: GAGVSQSPSNKVTEKGKDVELRCDPISGHTALYWYRQSLGQGLEFLIYFQGNSAPDKSGLPSDRFSAERTGGSVSTLTIQRTQQEDSAVYLCASSFWGQSQDEQFFGPGTRLTVL.

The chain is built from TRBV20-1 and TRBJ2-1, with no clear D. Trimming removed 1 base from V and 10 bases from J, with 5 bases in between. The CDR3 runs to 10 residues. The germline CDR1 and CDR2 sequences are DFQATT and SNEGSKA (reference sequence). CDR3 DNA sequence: TGCAGTGCTAGAGTGGCAGAGCAGTTCTTC. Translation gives CSARVAEQFF.

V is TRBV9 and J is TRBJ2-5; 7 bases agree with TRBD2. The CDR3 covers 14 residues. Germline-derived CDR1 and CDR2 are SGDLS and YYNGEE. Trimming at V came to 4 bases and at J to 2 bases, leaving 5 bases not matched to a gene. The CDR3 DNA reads TGTGCCAGCAGCCCCACTAGCGCGCAAGAGACCCAGTACTTC. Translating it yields CASSPTSAQETQYF.

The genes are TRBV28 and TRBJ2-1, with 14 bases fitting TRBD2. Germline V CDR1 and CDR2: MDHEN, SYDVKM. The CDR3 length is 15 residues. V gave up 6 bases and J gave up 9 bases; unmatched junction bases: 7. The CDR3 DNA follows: TGTGCCAGCAGGGAGACTAGCGGGAGGGCCGTTGAGCAGTTCTTC. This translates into CASRETSGRAVEQFF.

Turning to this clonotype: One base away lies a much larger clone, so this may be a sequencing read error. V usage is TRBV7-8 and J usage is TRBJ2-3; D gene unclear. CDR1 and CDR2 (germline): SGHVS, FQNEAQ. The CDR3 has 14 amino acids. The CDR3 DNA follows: TGTGCCGGCAGCGAAAGCTACAACACAGATACGCAGTATTTT. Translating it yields CAGSESYNTDTQYF.

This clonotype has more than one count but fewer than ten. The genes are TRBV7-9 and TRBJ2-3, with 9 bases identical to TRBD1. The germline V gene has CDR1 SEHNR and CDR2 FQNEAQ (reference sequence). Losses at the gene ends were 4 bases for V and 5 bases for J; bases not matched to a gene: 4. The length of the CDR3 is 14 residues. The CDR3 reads CASSSGQGVDTQYF. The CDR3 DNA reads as TGTGCCAGCAGCTCGGGACAGGGCGTAGATACGCAGTATTTT.

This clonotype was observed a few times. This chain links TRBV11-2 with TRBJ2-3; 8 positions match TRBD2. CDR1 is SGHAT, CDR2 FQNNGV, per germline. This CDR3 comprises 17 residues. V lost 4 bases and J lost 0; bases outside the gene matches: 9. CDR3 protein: CASSSQAGAPSTDTQYF. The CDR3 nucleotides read TGTGCCAGCAGCTCCCAAGCGGGGGCGCCCAGCACAGATACGCAGTATTTT.

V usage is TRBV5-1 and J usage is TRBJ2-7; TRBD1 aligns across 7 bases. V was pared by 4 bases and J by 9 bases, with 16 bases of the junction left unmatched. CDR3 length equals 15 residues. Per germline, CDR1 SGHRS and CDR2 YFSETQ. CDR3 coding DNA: TGCGCCAGCAGCACCTACAGGGGTTCCTCTACGATGCAGTACTTC. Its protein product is CASSTYRGSSTMQYF.

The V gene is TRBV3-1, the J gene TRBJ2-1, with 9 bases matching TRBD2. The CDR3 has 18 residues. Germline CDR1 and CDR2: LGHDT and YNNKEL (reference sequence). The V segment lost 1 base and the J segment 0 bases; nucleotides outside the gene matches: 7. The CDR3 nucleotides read TGTGCCAGCAGCCAAGGAAGAAGACTAGCGGTCTCCTACAATGAGCAGTTCTTC. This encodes CASSQGRRLAVSYNEQFF.

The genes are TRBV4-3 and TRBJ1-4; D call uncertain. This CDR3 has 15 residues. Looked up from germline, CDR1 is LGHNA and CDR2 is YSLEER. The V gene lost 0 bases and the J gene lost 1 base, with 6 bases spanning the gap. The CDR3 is CASSQDRLTNEKLFF. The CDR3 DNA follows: TGCGCCAGCAGCCAAGATCGGCTAACTAATGAAAAACTGTTTTTT.

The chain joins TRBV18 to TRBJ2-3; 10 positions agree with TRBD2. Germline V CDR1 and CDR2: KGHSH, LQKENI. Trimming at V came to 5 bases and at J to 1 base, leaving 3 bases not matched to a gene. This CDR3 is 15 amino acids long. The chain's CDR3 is CASSIAGGRTDTQYF. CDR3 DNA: TGTGCCAGCTCAATAGCGGGAGGCCGCACAGATACGCAGTATTTT.

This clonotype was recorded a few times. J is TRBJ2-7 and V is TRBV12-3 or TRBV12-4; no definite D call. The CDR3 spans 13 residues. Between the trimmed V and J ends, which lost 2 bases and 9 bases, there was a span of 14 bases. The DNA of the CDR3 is TGTGCCAGCAGTTTAAAGGGTGGCACGATGCAGTACTTC. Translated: CASSLKGGTMQYF.

This chain's CDR3 is CASSPPSGGAYEQFF. As DNA, the CDR3 is TGCGCCAGCAGCCCGCCTAGCGGGGGGGCCTATGAGCAGTTCTTC. The chain combines TRBV5-1 with TRBJ2-1; 12 bases fit TRBD2. This CDR3 is built from 15 residues. Germline V lookup: CDR1 SGHRS, CDR2 YFSETQ. The J segment lost 8 bases and the V segment lost 4 bases, leaving 7 bases of the junction unmatched.